These 27 T cell receptor beta chains came from one sample sequenced in a study of cytomegalovirus exposure and HLA in healthy donors. Only in-frame clones appear in the TCRdb table, and some are missing; sequencing was by immunoSEQ multiplex PCR. Of more than 85,000 clones detected, roughly 92% appear once; the ten largest clones hold around 1.1%. The sample consisted of PBMCs. These receptors all stem from a woman between 25 and 40 years old in good health and CMV-seropositive.

In regard to this clone: One junction end disagrees with the germline gene, perhaps due to a read error. This chain joins TRBV28 and TRBJ2-7; 11 bases match TRBD2. This CDR3 contains 15 residues. Germline CDR1 MDHEN, CDR2 SYDVKM. Here the CDR3 reads CASSLGTSGTYAQYF. The CDR3 DNA reads TGTGCCAGCAGTTTAGGGACTAGCGGAACTTACGCGCAGTACTTC.

The chain joins TRBV7-9 to TRBJ2-7; D possibly corresponds to TRBD1 (6 bases). V dropped 5 bases and J dropped 9 bases, with 23 bases sitting between them. CDR1 and CDR2 from the germline V gene are SEHNR and FQNEAQ (reference sequence). The CDR3 is 15 amino acids. In DNA form, the CDR3 reads TGTGCCAGCAGCCAGGGACCGGGACAAATGAATGTGCAGTACTTC. As protein: CASSQGPGQMNVQYF.

The chain combines TRBV15 with TRBJ1-1; D gene uncertain. The CDR3 spans 16 residues. Trimming removed 0 bases from V and 4 bases from J, with 15 bases in between. Germline lookup yields CDR1 LNHNV and CDR2 YYDKDF (reference sequence). Written as DNA, the CDR3 is TGTGCCACCAGCAGAGAAAAAGGACGGGGAAGCACTGAAGCTTTCTTT. Translation gives CATSREKGRGSTEAFF.

V usage is TRBV7-9 and J usage is TRBJ1-5; a weak D match, TRBD1 (6 bases). V lost 6 bases to trimming and J lost 3 bases, with 15 bases between them. Per germline, CDR1 SEHNR and CDR2 FQNEAQ (reference sequence). The CDR3 length is 15 residues. The CDR3 protein is CASSVGGGLNQPQHF. The CDR3 coding sequence is TGTGCCAGCAGTGTGGGGGGGGGCCTCAATCAGCCCCAGCATTTT.

This clone was observed once. The chain is built from TRBV6-6 and TRBJ1-1, with TRBD1 identical over 8 bases. The CDR3 covers 16 residues. Trimming removed 7 bases from V and 0 bases from J; junction bases left unmatched: 10. Germline V gene lookup returns CDR1 MNHNY and CDR2 SVGAGI (reference sequence). The CDR3 loop reads CASTSRTGSMNTEAFF. CDR3 sequence (DNA): TGTGCCAGCACCTCGCGGACAGGGAGCATGAACACTGAAGCTTTCTTT.

This sequence joins TRBV11-2 and TRBJ2-5; D is possibly TRBD2 (5 bases). V was clipped by 5 bases and J by 1 base, with 14 bases between them. Germline V gives CDR1 SGHAT, CDR2 FQNNGV. The CDR3 runs 15 residues. The CDR3 DNA follows: TGTGCCAGCAGCCGAAACCGAGCGGTCCAAGAGACCCAGTACTTC. Translating gives CASSRNRAVQETQYF. The full variable domain, completed using reference TRBV11-2 and TRBJ2-5, is EAGVAQSPRYKIIEKRQSVAFWCNPISGHATLYWYQQILGQGPKLLIQFQNNGVVDDSQLPKDRFSAERLKGVDSTLKIQPAKLEDSAVYLCASSRNRAVQETQYFGPGTRLLVL.

This chain connects TRBV28 to TRBJ2-7, with D perhaps TRBD1 (6 bases). V dropped 2 bases and J dropped 1 base, with 24 bases sitting between them. The CDR3 is 19 residues long. Looked up from germline, CDR1 is MDHEN and CDR2 is SYDVKM. The CDR3 nucleotides read TGTGCCAGCAGTTTAACGACAGGTTCGTCAGGAATACTATCCTACGAGCAGTACTTC. Translating gives CASSLTTGSSGILSYEQYF.

CDR3 residues: CASTGTSGTNEQYF. The DNA for the CDR3 is TGCGCCAGTACCGGGACTAGCGGGACAAACGAGCAGTACTTC. The J gene is TRBJ2-7, the V gene TRBV5-1; 13 positions agree with TRBD2. The V gene's germline CDR1 is SGHRS and CDR2 YFSETQ. The CDR3 contains 14 residues. V was clipped by 8 bases and J by 5 bases; unmatched bases: 7.

This chain uses TRBV12-1 with TRBJ1-5; TRBD1, the D gene given by the table, was not confirmed from the DNA. TRBV12-1 is a pseudogene. CDR3 length: 16 residues. The CDR3 reads CASSRLDRVCRQPQHF. CDR3 DNA sequence: TGTGCCAGCAGCCGCCTAGACAGAGTTTGCAGGCAGCCCCAGCATTTT.

The chain has TRBV5-5 and TRBJ1-5, with D unresolved. Deletions cut 4 bases from V and 0 bases from J, with 14 bases between. There are 16 residues in the CDR3. Germline V gives CDR1 SGHKS, CDR2 YYEKEE (reference sequence). CDR3 in DNA: TGTGCCAGCAGCCTAGCCACGGGAATTAGCAATCAGCCCCAGCATTTT. Translated: CASSLATGISNQPQHF.

J is TRBJ2-5 and V is TRBV5-1; the match to TRBD1 covers 11 bases. The CDR3 contains 14 residues. Germline loops: CDR1 SGHRS, CDR2 YFSETQ. J gave up 4 bases and V 6 bases, and 5 bases lay outside the gene matches. The CDR3 DNA sequence: TGCGCCAGCACCTCCGGGACAGGGGGAGAGACCCAGTACTTC. It is translated as CASTSGTGGETQYF.

The rearrangement joins TRBV19 to TRBJ2-7; TRBD2 aligns across 12 bases. Looked up from germline, CDR1 is LNHDA and CDR2 is SQIVND (reference sequence). The CDR3 runs 14 residues. Trimming took 1 base from V and 6 from J; bases not matched to a gene: 1. The CDR3 here is CASSIGLAGVEQYF. In DNA form, the CDR3 reads TGTGCCAGTAGTATAGGACTAGCGGGAGTCGAGCAGTACTTC. The whole variable domain, filled in from reference TRBV19 and TRBJ2-7, reads DGGITQSPKYLFRKEGQNVTLSCEQNLNHDAMYWYRQDPGQGLRLIYYSQIVNDFQKGDIAEGYSVSREKKESFPLTVTSAQKNPTAFYLCASSIGLAGVEQYFGPGTRLTVT.

The chain joins TRBV7-2 to TRBJ2-5; 10 nucleotides agree with TRBD2. Per germline, CDR1 SGHTA and CDR2 FQGNSA. V gave up 4 bases and J gave up 6 bases; unmatched junction bases: 11. CDR3 length: 16 amino acids. The CDR3 protein is CASSSFLAGAGQTQYF. The DNA of the CDR3 is TGTGCCAGCAGCTCCTTCCTAGCGGGAGCGGGTCAGACCCAGTACTTC.

In this sample, this clone turned up once. The V gene is TRBV18, the J gene TRBJ2-7; TRBD2 agrees at 7 bases. J was trimmed by 1 base and V by 2 bases; bases with no gene match: 8. The CDR3 sequence is 16 residues long. Germline V lookup: CDR1 KGHSH, CDR2 LQKENI. The CDR3 protein is CASSPTRSGKSYEQYF. The CDR3 DNA follows: TGTGCCAGCTCACCAACTCGGAGCGGGAAGTCCTACGAGCAGTACTTC.

This CDR3 reads CASSLARLAGDFYNEQFF. CDR3 bases: TGTGCCAGCAGCTTGGCCCGGCTAGCGGGAGATTTTTACAATGAGCAGTTCTTC. V usage is TRBV5-5 and J usage is TRBJ2-1, with TRBD2 matching 10 bases. The CDR3 is made up of 18 amino acids. V dropped 0 bases and J dropped 4; count of bases not matched to a gene: 10. CDR1 and CDR2 from the germline V gene are SGHKS and YYEKEE (reference sequence).

The V call is TRBV19, the J call TRBJ2-1, with unresolved D. This CDR3 is 11 amino acids long. Germline V gene lookup returns CDR1 LNHDA and CDR2 SQIVND (reference sequence). V was trimmed by 7 bases and J by 6 bases, leaving 7 bases between them. DNA of the CDR3: TGTGCCAGTATGCGAGGCAATGAGCAGTTCTTC. Translation gives CASMRGNEQFF.

V is TRBV28 and J is TRBJ2-1; TRBD2 matches 15 bases. Germline V gives CDR1 MDHEN, CDR2 SYDVKM. Germline trimming cut 8 bases from V and 7 bases from J; bases unmatched to any gene: 9. This CDR3 spans 16 amino acids. In DNA form, the CDR3 reads TGTGCCAGCGCCCGGACTAGCGGGAGGGCCGATAATGAGCAGTTCTTC. This encodes CASARTSGRADNEQFF.

The chain joins TRBV9 to TRBJ2-3, with TRBD1 as a possible D gene (6 bases). Germline lookup yields CDR1 SGDLS and CDR2 YYNGEE. The CDR3 consists of 16 residues. Trimming took 4 bases from V and 0 from J, leaving 15 bases between them. The CDR3, as DNA: TGTGCCAGCAGCCCACAGGACAGACTTAGCACAGATACGCAGTATTTT. Amino acids: CASSPQDRLSTDTQYF.

The rearrangement joins TRBV14 to TRBJ2-6, with 10 bases fitting TRBD1. Germline V gives CDR1 SGHDN, CDR2 FVKESK. The CDR3 spans 17 residues. Unmatched junction bases numbered 7, after V lost 5 bases and J lost 3 bases. CDR3 coding DNA: TGTGCCAGCAGCTCGCAGACAGGGGGCTTTGGGGCCAACGTCCTGACTTTC. Encoded protein: CASSSQTGGFGANVLTF.

This sequence joins TRBV7-9 and TRBJ2-3; TRBD2 matches at 14 bases. V was pared by 5 bases and J by 3 bases, with 10 bases of the junction left unmatched. The CDR3 spans 18 residues. Germline V gene data show CDR1 as SEHNR and CDR2 as FQNEAQ (reference sequence). CDR3 protein: CASSTGLAGGTSTDTQYF. For the CDR3, the DNA is TGTGCCAGCAGCACCGGACTAGCGGGAGGAACAAGTACAGATACGCAGTATTTT.

This chain joins TRBV28 and TRBJ2-1, with TRBD2 identical over 13 bases. CDR1 is MDHEN and CDR2 is SYDVKM in the germline V gene. This CDR3 is built from 15 residues. J was trimmed by 5 bases and V by 6 bases; bases with no gene match: 4. CDR3 in amino acids: CASSHGTSGNNEQFF. The DNA of the CDR3 is TGTGCCAGCAGCCATGGGACTAGCGGGAACAATGAGCAGTTCTTC.

The CDR3 DNA is TGTGCCAGCAGTTTGGGCGGGGCCCTCCCCTACGAGCAGTACTTC. Amino acids: CASSLGGALPYEQYF. This chain joins TRBV28 and TRBJ2-7, with D perhaps matching TRBD2 (6 bases). This CDR3 spans 15 amino acids. In germline, CDR1 is MDHEN, CDR2 SYDVKM. With 3 bases removed from V and 2 bases from J, the gap between germline ends came to 14 bases.

This CDR3 reads CASRGEGLAGVLDTQYF. Written as DNA, the CDR3 is TGTGCCAGCAGGGGGGAGGGACTAGCGGGAGTGTTAGATACGCAGTATTTT. The chain carries TRBV28 and TRBJ2-3, with 14 bases lining up with TRBD2. Germline assignment: CDR1 MDHEN and CDR2 SYDVKM. J lost 5 bases, V lost 6 bases, and 10 bases had no gene match. This CDR3 spans 17 amino acids. Full variable domain (rest looked up from reference TRBV28 and TRBJ2-3): DVKVTQSSRYLVKRTGEKVFLECVQDMDHENMFWYRQDPGLGLRLIYFSYDVKMKEKGDIPEGYSVSREKKERFSLILESASTNQTSMYLCASRGEGLAGVLDTQYFGPGTRLTVL.

The chain employs TRBV7-2 and TRBJ1-1, with TRBD1 identical over 10 bases. CDR1 and CDR2 (germline): SGHTA, FQGNSA. This CDR3 region has 16 residues. Germline trimming cut 4 bases from V and 4 bases from J; bases unmatched to any gene: 9. Written as DNA, the CDR3 is TGTGCCAGCAGCTCCGACAGGGGGCGCATCGGCACTGAAGCTTTCTTT. Its translation is CASSSDRGRIGTEAFF.

The chain links TRBV27 to TRBJ2-1; 13 nucleotides agree with TRBD2. Germline loops: CDR1 MNHEY, CDR2 SMNVEV (reference sequence). The ends lost 6 bases at V and 0 bases at J; junction bases unmatched: 8. The CDR3 extends over 18 amino acids. CDR3 sequence reads: CASRTGLAGKSSYNEQFF. Written as DNA, the CDR3 is TGTGCCAGCAGAACGGGACTAGCGGGAAAGAGCTCCTACAATGAGCAGTTCTTC.

The chain employs TRBV4-1 and TRBJ1-5, with a weak D call TRBD1 (6 bases). CDR1 is MGHRA and CDR2 is YSYEKL in the germline V gene. The length of the CDR3 is 15 residues. V was pared by 4 bases and J by 3 bases, with 13 bases between. The CDR3 DNA sequence: TGCGCCAGCAGCCTCAGGGGCGGGTCCAATCAGCCCCAGCATTTT. Its protein is CASSLRGGSNQPQHF.

In its sample, this clone was seen once. The rearrangement links TRBV11-3 to TRBJ2-4; perhaps TRBD1 as D (5 bases). Germline CDR1 is SGHNT and CDR2 is YENEEA. The CDR3 is 12 amino acids. V was clipped by 4 bases and J by 6 bases, with 7 bases between them. CDR3: CASSSRGNIQYF. CDR3 DNA sequence: TGTGCCAGCAGCTCTAGGGGAAACATTCAGTACTTC.